These T cell receptor beta chains were read from a single sample in a study of OX40 agonist ivuxolimab in advanced cancers. Assay: immunoSEQ multiplex PCR; the TCRdb copy retains only in-frame clones and omits some. The data contain about 75,000 clones, approximately 86% of them seen just once; the ten biggest clones take up 1.3%. The sample in question was CD4+ or CD8+ T cells sorted from blood, obtained in a trial of the OX40 agonist ivuxolimab. The receptors originated from an adult with an advanced solid tumor such as melanoma, head and neck, liver or kidney cancer. The CDR3 runs from the conserved cysteine through the conserved F or W. A D gene is named only where the DNA matches it firmly. Rows may omit the clone size; those that give it use once, few, many or a size class.

TRBV19	TRBJ1-2	TRBD1	-	TGTGCCAGTAGTGCCGACAGGGTGGCTGGCTACACCTTC	CASSADRVAGYTF
TRBV5-5	TRBJ1-4	TRBD1	-	TGTGCCAGCAGCTTGCGGACAGGGTACGGTGAAAAACTGTTTTTT	CASSLRTGYGEKLFF
TRBV30	TRBJ1-5	-	-	TGTGCCTGGAGTGTAGGGGGGGCTAGCAATCAGCCCCAGCATTTT	CAWSVGGASNQPQHF
TRBV2	TRBJ2-5	-	-	TGTGCCAGCAGTGCGGCAGGGGCTCTTCAAGAGACCCAGTACTTC	CASSAAGALQETQYF
TRBV9	TRBJ1-3	-	few	TGTGCCAGCAGCCCCATTACAGGAAACTCTGGAAACACCATATATTTT	CASSPITGNSGNTIYF
TRBV9	TRBJ1-4	-	-	TGTGCCAGCAGCCTTAGGGACGGCCATAATGAAAAACTGTTTTTT	CASSLRDGHNEKLFF
TRBV9	TRBJ1-3	-	-	TGTGCCAGCAGCGTAGGGGAGGGGAGCTCTGGAAACACCATATATTTT	CASSVGEGSSGNTIYF
TRBV12-5	TRBJ2-7	-	-	TGTGCTAGTGGTTTGACAGGCAGCTCCTACGAGCAGTACTTC	CASGLTGSSYEQYF
TRBV19	TRBJ2-4	-	-	TGTGCCAGTACCCCAGCTGTAGCCAAAAACATTCAGTACTTC	CASTPAVAKNIQYF
TRBV9	TRBJ1-1	-	-	TGTGCCAGCAGCGTAGTGAGAGGGGGGAACACTGAAGCTTTCTTT	CASSVVRGGNTEAFF
TRBV7-2	TRBJ2-2	-	-	TGTGCCAGCAGCTTAGTCACTAAGAACACCGGGGAGCTGTTTTTT	CASSLVTKNTGELFF
TRBV19	TRBJ2-1	TRBD1	-	TGTGCCAGTAGAAGACAGGGCCTTTACAATGAGCAGTTCTTC	CASRRQGLYNEQFF
TRBV27	TRBJ1-1	-	-	TGTGCCAGCACCGGCCACGCCAAGGGGAGGCAAATAGGCACTGAAGCTTTCTTT	CASTGHAKGRQIGTEAFF
TRBV14	TRBJ2-2	TRBD1	-	TGTGCCAGCAGCCATTGGGGACAGGGACCCACCGGGGAGCTGTTTTTT	CASSHWGQGPTGELFF
TRBV28	TRBJ1-5	-	-	TGTGCCAGCAGTCGAGACGCCAATCAGCCCCAGCATTTT	CASSRDANQPQHF
TRBV7-9	TRBJ1-3	TRBD1	-	TGTGCCAGCAGCTCAGGACAGGGGGCAGACACCATATATTTT	CASSSGQGADTIYF
TRBV2	TRBJ2-3	-	-	TGTGCCAGCAGTGACGGACCGGTCCCATGGTATTTT	CASSDGPVPWYF
TRBV10-1	TRBJ2-1	-	-	TGCGCCAGCAGTGAAAGGAGGGGGATGGACAATGAGCAGTTCTTC	CASSERRGMDNEQFF
TRBV5-1	TRBJ1-2	-	-	TGCGCCAGCAGCTTAATAGATACTAACTATGGCTACACCTTC	CASSLIDTNYGYTF
TRBV18	TRBJ2-7	-	-	TGTGCCAGCTCTCGCACAGGAGTGGTTCCGTACTTC	CASSRTGVVPYF
TRBV6-1	TRBJ1-4	-	-	TGTGCCAGCAGTGTGGCTTATCCAACTAATGAAAAACTGTTTTTT	CASSVAYPTNEKLFF
TRBV9	TRBJ1-2	-	-	TGTGCCAGCAGCGCCACACTGCCTCGGGGGGATGGCTACACCTTC	CASSATLPRGDGYTF
TRBV6-5	TRBJ2-1	TRBD1	-	TGTGCCAGCAGTTACTCGTGGACAGGTTACAATGAGCAGTTCTTC	CASSYSWTGYNEQFF
TRBV19	TRBJ1-1	-	-	TGTGCCAGTACCCTGGGAATTTCGGACACTGAAGCTTTCTTT	CASTLGISDTEAFF
TRBV18	TRBJ1-1	-	-	TGTGCCAGCTCACCACGGTCGGTGAACACTGAAGCTTTCTTT	CASSPRSVNTEAFF
TRBV2	TRBJ2-1	-	-	TGTGCCAGCAGGGGGGAGTACAATGAGCAGTTCTTC	CASRGEYNEQFF
TRBV5-1	TRBJ2-3	TRBD2	-	TGCGCCAGCAGCTTGGGTGCGGGGGGCCCAGATACGCAGTATTTT	CASSLGAGGPDTQYF
TRBV19	TRBJ2-2	-	-	TGTGCCAGTAGTGTTACAGGTACCGGGGAGCTGTTTTTT	CASSVTGTGELFF
TRBV7-8	TRBJ1-1	-	-	TGTGCCAGCAGCCCGGCATCCACTGAAGCTTTCTTT	CASSPASTEAFF
TRBV7-9	TRBJ1-1	-	-	TGTGCCAGCAGCATCGGGCACCAGAACACTGAAGCTTTCTTT	CASSIGHQNTEAFF
TRBV9	TRBJ1-6	TRBD1	-	TGTGCCAGCAGCCAATCAGGGGGAGGTTCACCCCTCCACTTT	CASSQSGGGSPLHF
TRBV20-1	TRBJ2-1	-	once	TGCAGTGCTAGCCTTAACGCGGGGCAGTTCTTC	CSASLNAGQFF
TRBV29-1	TRBJ2-5	-	-	TGCAGCGTTTTAGGGGCAGACCAAGAGACCCAGTACTTC	CSVLGADQETQYF
TRBV7-2	TRBJ2-7	TRBD2	-	TGTGCCAGCAGCTCCCGGACTAGCGGTTCTTCCTACGAGCAGTACTTC	CASSSRTSGSSYEQYF
TRBV10-3	TRBJ2-7	-	-	TGTGCCATCAAAGAAAGGGACAACTCCTACGAGCAGTACTTC	CAIKERDNSYEQYF
TRBV5-4	TRBJ2-7	-	once	TGTGCCAGCAGCTTGAGCCATATGAGCTCCTACGAGCAGTACTTC	CASSLSHMSSYEQYF
TRBV14	TRBJ2-2	-	-	TGTGCCAGCAGCCAATCGAGTACCGGGGAGCTGTTTTTT	CASSQSSTGELFF
TRBV30	TRBJ1-5	-	-	TGTGCCTGGAGTCTAGGGGTTAATCAGCCCCAGCATTTT	CAWSLGVNQPQHF
TRBV19	TRBJ2-2	-	-	TGTGCCTCCTGGGGCGCGAACACCGGGGAGCTGTTTTTT	CASWGANTGELFF
TRBV27	TRBJ1-1	-	once	TGTGCCAGCAGACATTTCGGCTCGAACACTGAAGCTTTCTTT	CASRHFGSNTEAFF
TRBV5-1	TRBJ2-5	-	-	TGCGCCAGCAGCTCCGAAATCCCGTCGGGGACCCAGTACTTC	CASSSEIPSGTQYF
TRBV28	TRBJ2-7	-	-	TGTGCCAGCACCTCAATCGGACAACCCACCTACGAGCAGTACTTC	CASTSIGQPTYEQYF
TRBV5-5	TRBJ2-4	-	once	TGTGCCAGCAGCCGAGGCCGGGAGCGCGCCATTCAGTACTTC	CASSRGRERAIQYF
TRBV9	TRBJ2-7	-	once	TGTGCCAGCAGCCCCTCCGTCATGGTTGGGAGCTCCTACGAGCAGTACTTC	CASSPSVMVGSSYEQYF
TRBV13	TRBJ2-1	TRBD1	-	TGTGCCAGCAGCTTTGGACAGGGAGACGGAAATGAGCAGTTCTTC	CASSFGQGDGNEQFF
TRBV14	TRBJ2-1	-	-	TGTGCCAGCAGCCAAGGGATGAATGAGCAGTTCTTC	CASSQGMNEQFF
TRBV2	TRBJ2-4	-	-	TGTGCCAGCAGTGGGACAGAGGGGAACATTCAGTACTTC	CASSGTEGNIQYF
TRBV30	TRBJ1-4	-	-	TGTGCCTGGAAATTCGTGGGGGCGAGGGAAAAACTGTTTTTT	CAWKFVGAREKLFF
TRBV7-2	TRBJ1-1	TRBD1	-	TGTGCCAGCAGCTTGACGACAGGGTCCGGGAACACTGAAGCTTTCTTT	CASSLTTGSGNTEAFF
TRBV19	TRBJ2-7	TRBD1	-	TGTGCCAGTAGTACCGGGACAGGGGTGAGGGAGCAGTACTTC	CASSTGTGVREQYF
TRBV2	TRBJ1-5	TRBD1	-	TGTGCCAGCAGTAAGCCCAGTCACAGGGGGAGTTTCCAGCCCCAGCATTTT	CASSKPSHRGSFQPQHF
TRBV11-1	TRBJ2-1	-	-	TGTGCCAGCAGCTTAGCGATGTCAGGCACCTACAATGAGCAGTTCTTC	CASSLAMSGTYNEQFF